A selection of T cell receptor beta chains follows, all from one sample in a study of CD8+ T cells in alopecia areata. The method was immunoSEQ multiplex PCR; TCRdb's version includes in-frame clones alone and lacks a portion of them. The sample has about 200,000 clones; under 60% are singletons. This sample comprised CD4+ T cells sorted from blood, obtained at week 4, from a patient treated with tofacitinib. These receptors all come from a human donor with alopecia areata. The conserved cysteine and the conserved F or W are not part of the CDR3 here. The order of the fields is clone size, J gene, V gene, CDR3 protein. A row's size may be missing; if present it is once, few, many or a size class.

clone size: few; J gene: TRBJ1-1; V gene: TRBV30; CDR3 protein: AWGGGGTEAF
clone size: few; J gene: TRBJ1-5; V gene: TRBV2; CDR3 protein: ASSPGTSGNQPQH
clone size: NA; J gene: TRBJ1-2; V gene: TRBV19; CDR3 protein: ASSRQGDYGYT
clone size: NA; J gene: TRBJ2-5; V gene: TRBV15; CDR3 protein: ATSRVGWETQY
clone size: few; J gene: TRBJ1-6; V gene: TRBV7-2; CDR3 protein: ASSLVSGYNSPLH
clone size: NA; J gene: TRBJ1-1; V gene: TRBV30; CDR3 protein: AWSDERHLNTEAF
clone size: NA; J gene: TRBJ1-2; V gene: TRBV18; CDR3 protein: ASSPGQGNYGYT
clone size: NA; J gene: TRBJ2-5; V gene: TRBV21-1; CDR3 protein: ATARGGQETQY
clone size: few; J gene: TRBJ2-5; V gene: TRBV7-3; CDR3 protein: ASSSKRGEETQY
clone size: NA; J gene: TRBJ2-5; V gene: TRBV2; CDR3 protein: ASSERRLPETQY
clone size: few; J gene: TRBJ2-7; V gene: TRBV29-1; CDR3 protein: SVNEGGIYEQY
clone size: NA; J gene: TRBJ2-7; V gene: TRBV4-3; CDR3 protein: ASSRSPAGYEQY
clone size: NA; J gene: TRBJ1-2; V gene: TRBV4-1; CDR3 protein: ASSPNDRQSDGYT
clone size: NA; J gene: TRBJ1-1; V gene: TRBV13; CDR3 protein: ASSNAGTVYNTEAF
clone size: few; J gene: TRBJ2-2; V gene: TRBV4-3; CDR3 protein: ASSRGSTGRTGELF
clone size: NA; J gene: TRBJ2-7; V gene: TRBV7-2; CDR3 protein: ASSPQGADNEQY
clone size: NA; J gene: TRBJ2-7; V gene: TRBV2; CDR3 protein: ASSVQGAIYEQY
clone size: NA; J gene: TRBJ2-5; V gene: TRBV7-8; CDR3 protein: ASSLAAGGKETQY
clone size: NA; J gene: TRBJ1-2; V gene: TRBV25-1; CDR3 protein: ASSEVGPGYGYT
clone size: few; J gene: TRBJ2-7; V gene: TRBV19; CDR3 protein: ASSLAGTYEQY
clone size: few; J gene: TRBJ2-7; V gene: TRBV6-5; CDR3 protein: ASSNDRVGEQY
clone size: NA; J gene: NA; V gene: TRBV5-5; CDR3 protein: ASRDSTSSYEQY
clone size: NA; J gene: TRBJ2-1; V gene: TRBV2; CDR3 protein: ASSDQAVAYNEQF
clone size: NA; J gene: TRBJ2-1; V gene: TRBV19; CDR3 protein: ASSAGLLKADEQF
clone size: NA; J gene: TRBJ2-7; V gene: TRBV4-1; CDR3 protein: ASSQDPLAGGLRSYEQY
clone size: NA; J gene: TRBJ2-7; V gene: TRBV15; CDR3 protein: ATSRDLSSYEQY
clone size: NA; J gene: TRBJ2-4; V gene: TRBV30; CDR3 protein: AWKKQGVQNIQY
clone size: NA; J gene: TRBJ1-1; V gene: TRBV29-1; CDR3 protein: SVETGWVNTEAF
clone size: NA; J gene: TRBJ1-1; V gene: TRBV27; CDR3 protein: ASSLSAGNMNTEAF
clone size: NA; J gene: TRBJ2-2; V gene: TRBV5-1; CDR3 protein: ASSPGQANTGELF
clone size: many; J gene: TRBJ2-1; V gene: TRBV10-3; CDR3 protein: AISEGGMGNEQF
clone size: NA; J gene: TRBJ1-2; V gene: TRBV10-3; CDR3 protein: AISPDRAHGYT
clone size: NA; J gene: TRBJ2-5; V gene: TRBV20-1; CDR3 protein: SARVIETQY
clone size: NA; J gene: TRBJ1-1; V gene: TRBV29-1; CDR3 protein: SVQRGTGNTEAF